The next 18 T cell receptor beta chains were all read from a single sample in a study of cytomegalovirus exposure and HLA in healthy donors. 13 Jbeta primers and 60 Vbeta primers were used for the PCR. Data came from immunoSEQ multiplex PCR; TCRdb stores just in-frame clones and leaves some out. The profile shows some 140,000 clones, 70% to 80% of them singletons. The sequenced sample consisted of PBMCs. Receptors were obtained from a woman aged 55-70 years in good health and CMV-seronegative.

CDR3 sequence reads: CASSGRTGRTGELFF. In DNA, the CDR3 is TGTGCCAGCAGTGGACGGACAGGGAGGACCGGGGAGCTGTTTTTT. V usage is TRBV25-1 and J usage is TRBJ2-2; 8 positions agree with TRBD1. Germline CDR1 is MGHDK and CDR2 is SYGVNS. V lost 4 bases, J lost 5 bases, and 6 bases stayed unmatched. The CDR3 consists of 15 residues.

A remark on this clone: A read error may account for a junction end that differs from germline. The gene calls are TRBV30 and TRBJ1-1, with TRBD1 matching over 8 bases. Germline CDR1 reads GTSNPN; CDR2 reads SVGIG (reference sequence). The CDR3 sequence is 16 residues long. CDR3 nucleotide sequence: TGTGTCTGGACTTCGCCGGGACAGGCCCGTAACACTGAAGCTTTCTTT. Amino acids: CVWTSPGQARNTEAFF.

The chain joins TRBV5-1 to TRBJ2-7; 9 bases are shared with TRBD1. V gave up 0 bases and J gave up 6 bases; unmatched junction bases: 7. Germline-derived CDR1 and CDR2 are SGHRS and YFSETQ. The CDR3 consists of 15 residues. This chain's CDR3 is CASSLGLRDRAEQYF. The CDR3 coding sequence is TGCGCCAGCAGCTTGGGCTTGCGGGACAGGGCCGAGCAGTACTTC.

About this clone: The identical CDR3 is also encoded by other nucleotide sequences in the sample. The chain joins TRBV28 to TRBJ2-3; 7 bases line up with TRBD2. This CDR3 has 14 amino acids. Germline V CDR1 and CDR2: MDHEN, SYDVKM. V was pared by 6 bases and J by 0 bases, with 3 bases of the junction left unmatched. The CDR3 DNA sequence: TGTGCCAGCAGGACGGGGGGTAGCACAGATACGCAGTATTTT. This codes for CASRTGGSTDTQYF.

The V call is TRBV19, the J call TRBJ2-7, with D perhaps TRBD1 (6 bases). The germline CDR1 and CDR2 sequences are LNHDA and SQIVND (reference sequence). V was pared by 6 bases and J by 0 bases, with 12 bases between. CDR3 size: 14 residues. CDR3 sequence (DNA): TGTGCCAGTAGACCCGGGACAAGCTCCTACGAGCAGTACTTC. Translation gives CASRPGTSSYEQYF.

CDR3 nucleotide sequence: TGTGCCAGCAGACAATTCAGGGGGAACTATGGCTACACCTTC. Amino acids: CASRQFRGNYGYTF. This chain joins TRBV6-5 and TRBJ1-2; 7 nucleotides align to TRBD1. V shed 6 bases, J shed 2 bases, and the junction held 6 bases outside the gene matches. The CDR3 is made up of 14 amino acids. Germline values: CDR1 MNHEY, CDR2 SVGAGI.

This clone has only a few counts. The rearrangement joins TRBV7-8 to TRBJ1-3; TRBD1 might be the D (5 bases). V was shortened by 8 bases and J by 7 bases, with 12 bases between the two germline ends. The CDR3 runs 12 residues. The germline V gene has CDR1 SGHVS and CDR2 FQNEAQ. DNA of the CDR3: TGTGCCAGCTCCGATCAGGGTAACACCATATATTTT. Its translation: CASSDQGNTIYF.

The gene calls are TRBV25-1 and TRBJ1-1; D remains ambiguous. Deletions cut 6 bases from V and 1 base from J, with 15 bases between. Germline loops: CDR1 MGHDK, CDR2 SYGVNS. The CDR3 consists of 15 residues. The CDR3 bases are TGTGCCAGCAGGGGTGGGGTAGCGGGGAACACTGAAGCTTTCTTT. Its protein product is CASRGGVAGNTEAFF.

DNA of the CDR3: TGTGCCAGTAGGGGAGTGGGGGCGGGAGAGACCCAGTACTTC. Protein product: CASRGVGAGETQYF. The genes are TRBV19 and TRBJ2-5; D possibly corresponds to TRBD1 (6 bases). This CDR3 comprises 14 residues. The germline V gene encodes CDR1 LNHDA and CDR2 SQIVND (reference sequence). V gave up 6 bases and J gave up 4 bases, with 15 bases separating them.

The V and J genes are TRBV28 and TRBJ1-2; no firm D call. The germline V gene has CDR1 MDHEN and CDR2 SYDVKM. V lost 5 bases to trimming and J lost 4 bases, with 5 bases between them. The CDR3 length is 11 residues. CDR3 sequence reads: CASSTFYGYTF. As DNA, the CDR3 is TGTGCCAGCAGTACATTCTATGGCTACACCTTC.

A few counts support this clone. The genes are TRBV7-8 and TRBJ1-5; TRBD1 matches at 7 bases. J gave up 4 bases and V 1 base, and 7 bases lay outside the gene matches. The CDR3 has 16 amino acids. Germline V lookup: CDR1 SGHVS, CDR2 FQNEAQ. The CDR3 here is CASSLGGTAMNQPQHF. The CDR3 nucleotides read TGTGCCAGCAGCTTAGGCGGGACAGCTATGAATCAGCCCCAGCATTTT.

This rearrangement joins TRBV9 to TRBJ2-1; the match to TRBD2 covers 10 bases. Germline V gene lookup returns CDR1 SGDLS and CDR2 YYNGEE. The CDR3 is 15 amino acids. The J segment lost 8 bases and the V segment lost 2 bases, leaving 7 bases of the junction unmatched. CDR3 sequence (DNA): TGTGCCAGCAGCGTCAGCGGGAGGGCCGTCGATGAGCAGTTCTTC. Its translation: CASSVSGRAVDEQFF. Variable domain in full (rest from reference TRBV9 and TRBJ2-1): DSGVTQTPKHLITATGQRVTLRCSPRSGDLSVYWYQQSLDQGLQFLIQYYNGEERAKGNILERFSAQQFPDLHSELNLSSLELGDSALYFCASSVSGRAVDEQFFGPGTRLTVL.

The V gene is TRBV18, the J gene TRBJ2-3; tentative D call: TRBD1 (6 bases). CDR1 and CDR2 from the germline V gene are KGHSH and LQKENI. Trimming took 3 bases from V and 3 from J, leaving 13 bases between them. CDR3 length: 15 residues. As DNA, the CDR3 is TGTGCCAGCTCACCCGCCGGGACATATACAGATACGCAGTATTTT. This sequence encodes CASSPAGTYTDTQYF.

This clone was detected only a few times. V usage is TRBV27 and J usage is TRBJ2-1; 10 bases line up with TRBD2. V lost 4 bases to trimming and J lost 5 bases; unmatched junction nucleotides: 11. From germline, CDR1 is MNHEY and CDR2 SMNVEV (reference sequence). This CDR3 region has 17 residues. The DNA for the CDR3 is TGTGCCAGCAGTTCCGACCTAGCGGGAGATCGTAACAATGAGCAGTTCTTC. This sequence encodes CASSSDLAGDRNNEQFF.

V gene TRBV6-1 combines with J gene TRBJ2-7; 9 bases line up with TRBD2. Germline CDR1 and CDR2: MNHNS and SASEGT. V lost 4 bases, J lost 12 bases, and 10 bases stayed unmatched. CDR3 length: 13 residues. CDR3 sequence reads: CASSGLAAMGVYF. The CDR3 bases are TGTGCCAGCAGTGGACTAGCGGCTATGGGTGTGTACTTC.

V usage is TRBV7-2 and J usage is TRBJ2-3; 7 nucleotides line up with TRBD2. V lost 4 bases to trimming and J lost 4 bases; unmatched junction nucleotides: 11. The CDR3 totals 16 residues. CDR1 and CDR2 from the germline V gene are SGHTA and FQGNSA. The DNA of the CDR3 is TGTGCCAGCAGCTACGGGAACGTGGGAGGGGCAGATACGCAGTATTTT. Residues: CASSYGNVGGADTQYF.

This clone was counted a few times. The chain joins TRBV30 to TRBJ1-1; a possible D gene is TRBD1 (6 bases). The CDR3 is 12 amino acids. Germline CDR1 and CDR2: GTSNPN and SVGIG (reference sequence). V was cut by 4 bases and J by 6 bases, with 12 bases left in between. In DNA form, the CDR3 reads TGTGCCTGGACAGGGGAATTCTCTGAAGCTTTCTTT. It yields the protein CAWTGEFSEAFF.

V and J are TRBV28 and TRBJ2-7; D uncertain. CDR1 and CDR2 from the germline V gene are MDHEN and SYDVKM. The CDR3 covers 15 residues. The V gene lost 3 bases and the J gene lost 0 bases, with 12 bases spanning the gap. The CDR3 DNA sequence: TGTGCCAGCAGTTTTCCCAGGCCCAGCTCCTACGAGCAGTACTTC. Its protein product is CASSFPRPSSYEQYF.